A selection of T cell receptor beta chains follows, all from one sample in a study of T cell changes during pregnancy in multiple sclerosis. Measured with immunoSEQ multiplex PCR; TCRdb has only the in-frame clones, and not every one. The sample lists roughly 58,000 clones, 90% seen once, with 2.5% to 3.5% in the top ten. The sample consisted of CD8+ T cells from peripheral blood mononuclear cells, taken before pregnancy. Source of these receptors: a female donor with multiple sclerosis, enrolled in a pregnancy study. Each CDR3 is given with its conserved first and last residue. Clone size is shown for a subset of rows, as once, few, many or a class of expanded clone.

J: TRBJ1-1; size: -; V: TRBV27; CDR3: CASSLTTGNTEAFF
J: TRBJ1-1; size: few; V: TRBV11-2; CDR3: CASGLEGGTEAFF
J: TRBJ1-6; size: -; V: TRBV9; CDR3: CASSPLGQGYSPLHF
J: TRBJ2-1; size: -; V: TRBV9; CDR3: CASSETSGGAHEQFF
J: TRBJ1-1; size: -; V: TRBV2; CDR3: CARGAQGTTEAFF
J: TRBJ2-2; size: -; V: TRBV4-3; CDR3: CASSQASGVVTGELFF
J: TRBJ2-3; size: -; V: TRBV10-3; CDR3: CAIRGGSGDTQYF
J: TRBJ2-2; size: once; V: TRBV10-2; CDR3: CASSETDRGGTGELFF
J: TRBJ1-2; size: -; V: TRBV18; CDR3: CASSPSGTANYGYTF
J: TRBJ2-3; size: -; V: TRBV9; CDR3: CASSGTSGGYSTDTQYF
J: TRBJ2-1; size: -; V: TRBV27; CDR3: CASTSRGPYNEQFF
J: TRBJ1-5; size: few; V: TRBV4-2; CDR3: CASSPGAHSNQPQHF
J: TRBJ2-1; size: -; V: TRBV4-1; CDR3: CASSQRLAGTYNEQFF
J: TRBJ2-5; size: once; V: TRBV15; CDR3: CATSRVGGETQYF
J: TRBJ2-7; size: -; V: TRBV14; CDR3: CASSREGQEQYF
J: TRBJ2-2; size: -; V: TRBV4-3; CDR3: CASSPGRGGLRMNTGELFF
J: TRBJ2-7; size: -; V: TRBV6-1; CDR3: CASRPEGYEQYF
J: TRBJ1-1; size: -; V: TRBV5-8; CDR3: CASSLQGARVMNTEAFF
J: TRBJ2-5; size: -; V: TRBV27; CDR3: CASSLVSQETQYF
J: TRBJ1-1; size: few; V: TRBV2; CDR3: CASRSGNTEAFF
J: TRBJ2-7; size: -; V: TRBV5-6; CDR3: CASRSGTGANEQYF
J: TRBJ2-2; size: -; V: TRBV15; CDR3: CATSPGISLTGELFF
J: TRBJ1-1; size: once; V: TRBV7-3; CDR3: CASSLAPPGTVNTEAFF
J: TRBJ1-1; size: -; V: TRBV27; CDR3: CASSLIGGGTEAFF
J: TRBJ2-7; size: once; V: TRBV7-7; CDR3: CASSAPGGKQYF
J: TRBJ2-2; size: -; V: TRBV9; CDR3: CASSVASGVNTGELFF
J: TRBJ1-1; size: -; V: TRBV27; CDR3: CASSRGLNTEAFF
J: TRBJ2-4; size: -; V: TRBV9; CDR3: CASNHGGAKNIQYF
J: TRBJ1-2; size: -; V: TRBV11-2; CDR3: CASSLIPGTGGEGGYTF
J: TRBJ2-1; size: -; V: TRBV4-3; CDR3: CASSQDRRGPYNEQFF
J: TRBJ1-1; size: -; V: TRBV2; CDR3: CASSGSTGNTEAFF
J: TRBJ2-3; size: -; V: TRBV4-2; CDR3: CASSQLTGLYTQYF
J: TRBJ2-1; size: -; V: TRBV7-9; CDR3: CASSPATSGGESYNEQFF
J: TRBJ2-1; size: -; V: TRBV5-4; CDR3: CASSRSSGGFDNEQFF
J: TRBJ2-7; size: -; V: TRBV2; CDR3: CASILHRPYEQYF
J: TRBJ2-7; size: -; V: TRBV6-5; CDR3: CASSSRQGYEQYF
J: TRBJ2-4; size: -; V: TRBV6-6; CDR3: CASSTVLGNEYF
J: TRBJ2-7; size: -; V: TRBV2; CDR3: CASSAVRGQGSYEQYF
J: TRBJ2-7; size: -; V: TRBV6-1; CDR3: CASSAGGAGEREAYF
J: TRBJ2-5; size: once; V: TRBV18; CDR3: CASSPVTGKSMKETQYF
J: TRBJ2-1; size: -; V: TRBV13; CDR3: CASSLGYSGGASDEQFF
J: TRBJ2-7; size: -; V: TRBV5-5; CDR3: CASSLVPGQSYEQYF
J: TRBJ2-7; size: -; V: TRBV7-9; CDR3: CASSNTGTAPYEQYF
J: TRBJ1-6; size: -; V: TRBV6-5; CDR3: CASSQGGSYNSPLHF
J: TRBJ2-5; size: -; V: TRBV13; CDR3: CATSGGKETQYF
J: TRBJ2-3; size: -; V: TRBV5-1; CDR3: CASSLNRGGQDTQYF
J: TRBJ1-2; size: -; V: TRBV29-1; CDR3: CSAQGNQDGYTF
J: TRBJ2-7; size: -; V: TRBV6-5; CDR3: CASTSSYEQYF
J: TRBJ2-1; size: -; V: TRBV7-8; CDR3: CASSFLEGQGAPSNEQFF
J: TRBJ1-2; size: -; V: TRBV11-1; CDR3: CASRGSVEHPYGYTF
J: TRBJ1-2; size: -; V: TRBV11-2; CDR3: CASSSDRVENTF
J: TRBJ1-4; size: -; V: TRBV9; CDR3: CASSGGTGNEKLFF
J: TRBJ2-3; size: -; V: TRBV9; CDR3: CASSVAAAPDTQYF
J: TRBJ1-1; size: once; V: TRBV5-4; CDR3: CASSLGGNEAFF
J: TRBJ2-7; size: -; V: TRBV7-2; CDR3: CASSPAALTRGYEQYF